The entry that follows covers one T cell receptor (beta chain) sequence. This specimen comes from a study of blood T cell repertoires in COVID-19. For the study at large: Specimens from acute and convalescent COVID-19 originated in the United States, Italy and Spain.

The CDR3 has 14 amino acids. Germline values: CDR1 SGDLS, CDR2 YYNGEE. V lost 6 bases and J lost 2, with 14 bases in between. Original processing methods: How many nucleated cells were present was estimated from reference gene primer amplification. Data came from immunoSEQ multiplex PCR; TCRdb stores just in-frame clones and leaves some out. For V, J and clone size, that table is used; D and trimming come from the DNA. The sample carries some 120,000 clones, more than 70% recorded once. The source of this sequence is a man between 65 and 85 years old with acute or convalescent COVID-19. The sample was peripheral blood. This chain links TRBV9 with TRBJ1-2, with D tentatively TRBD1 (5 bases). The CDR3 DNA follows: TGTGCCAGCACTAGTACAGGTGGGAACTATGGCTACACCTTC. Translation: CASTSTGGNYGYTF.